The rows below give T cell receptor beta chains drawn from one sample of a study of T-cell memory formation after mild COVID-19. Using its own MiXCR run on the 5' RACE reads, TCRdb lists one record per CDR3 protein. The table records about 560,000 distinct CDR3 sequences, roughly 18% of them present only once. Sequenced input: PBMCs or a T cell subset sorted from them (not recorded which). The receptors originated from an adult woman who had mild COVID-19 (a few samples of this study predate the infection). Cell type and time point are not known. The CDR3 runs from the conserved cysteine through the conserved F or W. A D gene is named only where the DNA matches it firmly. The listing skips clone size in some rows; elsewhere it reads once, few, many or a size class.

V gene,clone size,D gene,J gene,CDR3 protein,CDR3 DNA
TRBV18,few,.,TRBJ1-1,CASSPQQGPTTEAFF,TGTGCCAGCTCACCGCAGCAGGGTCCTACGACTGAAGCTTTCTTT
TRBV5-1,many,TRBD2,TRBJ2-6,CASSLAGTSGSGANVLTF,TGCGCCAGCAGCTTGGCCGGGACTAGCGGGTCTGGGGCCAACGTCCTGACTTTC
TRBV12-3/TRBV12-4,.,.,TRBJ1-5,CASSLMGGNQPQHF,TGTGCCAGCAGCCTTATGGGGGGCAATCAGCCCCAGCATTTT
TRBV6-1,.,TRBD2,TRBJ2-1,CASRIAGANNEQFF,TGTGCCAGCAGGATAGCGGGGGCAAACAATGAGCAGTTCTTC
TRBV27,.,TRBD2,TRBJ2-5,CASSPWEGLQETQYF,TGTGCCAGCAGTCCCTGGGAGGGGTTACAAGAGACCCAGTACTTC
TRBV4-1,.,.,TRBJ2-1,CASQGEKQFF,TGCGCCAGCCAAGGGGAGAAGCAGTTCTTC
TRBV28,.,.,TRBJ2-1,CASSLDQGGEQFF,TGTGCCAGCAGTTTGGATCAGGGGGGTGAGCAGTTCTTC
TRBV14,.,TRBD2,TRBJ2-5,CASSLRPLGLVRRETQYF,TGTGCCAGCAGCCTCAGACCCCTCGGACTAGTGAGACGGGAGACCCAGTACTTC
TRBV20-1,many,TRBD2,TRBJ2-1,CSATSGRARNEQFF,TGCAGTGCCACTAGCGGGAGGGCCAGGAATGAGCAGTTCTTC
TRBV5-1,few,TRBD2,TRBJ2-5,CASSQRLTSGRGETQYF,TGCGCCAGCAGCCAGCGTTTAACTAGCGGGAGAGGAGAGACCCAGTACTTC
TRBV6-4,.,.,TRBJ2-1,CASSDSADSINEQFF,TGTGCCAGCAGTGACTCGGCCGACAGTATCAATGAGCAGTTCTTC
TRBV20-1,few,.,TRBJ1-4,CSASPQGIF,TGCAGTGCTAGTCCCCAGGGGATTTTT
TRBV9,few,.,TRBJ2-1,CASSRRPGQYNEQFF,TGTGCCAGCAGCCGCCGGCCCGGGCAATACAATGAGCAGTTCTTC
TRBV10-3,.,.,TRBJ2-5,CAISESAETQYF,TGTGCCATCAGTGAGTCTGCGGAGACCCAGTACTTC
TRBV5-1,few,TRBD1,TRBJ1-2,CASSSGQGMSGYTF,TGCGCCAGCAGCTCGGGACAGGGAATGAGTGGCTACACCTTC
TRBV12-3/TRBV12-4,many,.,TRBJ2-1,CASRPRGNEQFF,TGTGCCAGCAGACCCAGGGGCAATGAGCAGTTCTTC
TRBV7-9,.,.,TRBJ1-2,CASSLMSYGGYTF,TGTGCCAGCAGCTTAATGAGTTATGGCGGCTACACCTTC
TRBV12-3/TRBV12-4,.,.,TRBJ2-2,CASSSQGTGELFF,TGTGCCAGCAGTTCACAGGGTACCGGGGAGCTGTTTTTT
TRBV7-3,.,.,TRBJ2-1,CASSQNSGVLGSEQFF,TGTGCCAGCAGCCAAAACTCAGGGGTCCTTGGGAGTGAGCAGTTCTTC
TRBV4-3,many,.,TRBJ2-1,CASSQVSGSRGNEQFF,TGCGCCAGCAGCCAAGTCTCGGGCAGCCGCGGGAATGAGCAGTTCTTC
TRBV7-9,.,TRBD1,TRBJ2-7,CASSLASDRVGEQYF,TGTGCCAGCAGCTTAGCTTCGGACAGGGTAGGCGAGCAGTACTTC
TRBV19,.,TRBD2,TRBJ2-1,CASSVPSGTYNEQFF,TGTGCCAGTAGTGTACCTAGCGGAACCTACAATGAGCAGTTCTTC
TRBV29-1,few,TRBD2,TRBJ2-7,CSVSTSGSTYEQYF,TGCAGCGTTTCCACTAGCGGGAGCACCTACGAGCAGTACTTC
TRBV3-1,.,.,TRBJ2-7,CASSQDLATYEQYF,TGTGCCAGCAGCCAAGATCTCGCAACCTACGAGCAGTACTTC
TRBV7-9,.,.,TRBJ1-2,CASSPVTGQNYGYTF,TGTGCCAGCAGCCCCGTGACAGGCCAGAACTATGGCTACACCTTC
TRBV4-2,few,TRBD1,TRBJ2-2,CASSQWTGGVGGELFF,TGTGCCAGCAGCCAATGGACAGGGGGAGTGGGCGGGGAGCTGTTTTTT